Each of the 13 T cell receptor beta chains below was sequenced from the same sample in a study of CD8+CD57+ T cells in acquired aplastic anemia. The study profiled TCR beta VDJ and CDR3 using genomic DNA as template. TCRdb ran MiXCR on the reads and lists one entry per CDR3 protein. Of about 420,000 distinct CDR3 sequences in the sample, approximately 70% were seen once. The sample consisted of sorted CD4+, CD8+, or CD8+CD57+ T cells (not recorded which) from PBMCs. These receptors were obtained from a human donor in good health, serving as a control.

The CDR3 loop reads CASSLQGWDQPQHF. The CDR3 region has the DNA TGTGCCAGCAGCCTACAGGGGTGGGATCAGCCCCAGCATTTT. The chain carries TRBV7-2 and TRBJ1-5; TRBD1 agrees at 7 bases. The V segment lost 5 bases and the J segment 5 bases; nucleotides outside the gene matches: 6. The CDR3 contains 14 residues. Per germline, CDR1 SGHTA and CDR2 FQGNSA.

Many counts were recorded for this clonotype. The genes are TRBV7-2 and TRBJ2-2, with 8 positions matching TRBD1. The V segment lost 7 bases and the J segment 6 bases; nucleotides outside the gene matches: 7. The CDR3 runs to 14 residues. CDR1 and CDR2 from the germline V gene are SGHTA and FQGNSA. DNA for the CDR3: TGTGCCAGCAAAGGAGAACAGGGGGCCGGGGAGCTGTTTTTT. Residues: CASKGEQGAGELFF.

The chain employs TRBV14 and TRBJ1-1; D possibly corresponds to TRBD1 (6 bases). V dropped 5 bases and J dropped 7 bases, with 17 bases sitting between them. The V gene's germline CDR1 is SGHDN and CDR2 FVKESK. The length of the CDR3 is 14 residues. The CDR3 spells CASSSQGWDDEAFF. CDR3 nucleotide sequence: TGTGCCAGCAGCTCGCAGGGGTGGGATGATGAAGCTTTCTTT.

In this sample, this clonotype turned up a few times. Mismatch with germline at one junction end may stem from a read error. The chain carries TRBV7-9 and TRBJ2-5; no firm D call. This CDR3 has 9 residues. Per germline, CDR1 SEHNR and CDR2 FQNEAQ (reference sequence). CDR3 coding DNA: TGTGCCAGCAGCCTCGCCCTGGACTTC. Translated, it gives CASSLALDF.

Many counts were recorded for this clonotype. The CDR3 protein is CSARSETQYF. The CDR3 nucleotides are TGCAGTGCTAGGTCCGAGACCCAGTACTTC. V and J are TRBV20-1 and TRBJ2-5; D is unresolved. Looked up from germline, CDR1 is DFQATT and CDR2 is SNEGSKA (reference sequence). This CDR3 comprises 10 residues. Trimming removed 3 bases from V and 5 bases from J, with 4 bases in between.

As regards this clonotype: No DNA is shown, since the ends of the CDR3 on it are uncertain; the CDR3 is the one TCRdb lists. The chain is built from TRBV7-2 and TRBJ2-7; no DNA check was done on the table's D call, TRBD1. With termini counted, the CDR3 has 16 amino acids. Germline CDR1 and CDR2: SGHTA and FQGNSA. CDR3 sequence reads: CASRRTGTYEQYFQYF.

The rearrangement links TRBV7-2 to TRBJ2-7; D uncertain. Between the trimmed V and J ends, which lost 3 bases and 1 base, there was a span of 10 bases. Per germline, CDR1 SGHTA and CDR2 FQGNSA. The length of the CDR3 is 14 residues. Written as DNA, the CDR3 is TGTGCCAGCAGCTTCTCCCGGGTATCCTACGAGCAGTACTTC. Its translation: CASSFSRVSYEQYF. The variable domain in full, with the rest retrieved from reference TRBV7-2 and TRBJ2-7, is GAGVSQSPSNKVTEKGKDVELRCDPISGHTALYWYRQSLGQGLEFLIYFQGNSAPDKSGLPSDRFSAERTGGSVSTLTIQRTQQEDSAVYLCASSFSRVSYEQYFGPGTRLTVT.

This clonotype showed up just once. The chain couples TRBV10-3 to TRBJ2-7; 7 positions agree with TRBD2. Per the germline V gene, CDR1 is ENHRY and CDR2 is SYGVKD. CDR3 length: 15 residues. V lost 0 bases to trimming and J lost 4 bases; unmatched junction nucleotides: 6. CDR3 bases: TGTGCCATCAGTGAGTCGAGCGGGGCGAGGTACGAGCAGTACTTC. Its translation is CAISESSGARYEQYF.

To note about this clonotype: The junction and the germline gene differ at one end; a read error may be behind it. V gene TRBV7-2 combines with J gene TRBJ2-5; D ambiguous. CDR1 and CDR2 (germline): SGHTA, FQGNSA. The CDR3 is 13 amino acids. The CDR3 sequence: CASSLANVDTKYF. The CDR3 coding sequence is TGTGCTAGCAGCTTAGCAAACGTAGACACCAAGTACTTC.

The rearrangement links TRBV5-6 to TRBJ1-2; a weak D match, TRBD1 (6 bases). V dropped 0 bases and J dropped 1 base, with 13 bases sitting between them. CDR3 size: 16 residues. Germline V gene data show CDR1 as SGHDT and CDR2 as YYEEEE. CDR3 nucleotide sequence: TGTGCCAGCAGCTTGGACTGGACAGAGGATAACTATGGCTACACCTTC. Translation gives CASSLDWTEDNYGYTF. The full variable domain, its missing parts supplied by reference TRBV5-6 and TRBJ1-2, is DAGVTQSPTHLIKTRGQQVTLRCSPKSGHDTVSWYQQALGQGPQFIFQYYEEEERQRGNFPDRFSGHQFPNYSSELNVNALLLGDSALYLCASSLDWTEDNYGYTFGSGTRLTVV.

This clonotype was seen many times. The V gene is TRBV20-1, the J gene TRBJ1-1; D is perhaps TRBD1 (6 bases). V lost 6 bases and J lost 7, with 12 bases in between. The CDR3 runs 11 residues. Looked up from germline, CDR1 is DFQATT and CDR2 is SNEGSKA (reference sequence). CDR3 sequence: CSAPDSFEAFF. As DNA, the CDR3 is TGCAGTGCCCCGGACAGTTTTGAAGCTTTCTTT.

A single count supports this clonotype. V usage is TRBV5-1 and J usage is TRBJ2-5; 9 bases line up with TRBD1. Germline CDR1 is SGHRS and CDR2 is YFSETQ. V lost 3 bases, J lost 5 bases, and 14 bases stayed unmatched. The CDR3 extends over 17 amino acids. The CDR3 spells CASSYGFPGQGGETQYF. DNA of the CDR3: TGCGCCAGCAGCTATGGCTTCCCGGGACAGGGCGGTGAGACCCAGTACTTC. Looking up the rest from reference TRBV5-1 and TRBJ2-5 gives the full variable domain: KAGVTQTPRYLIKTRGQQVTLSCSPISGHRSVSWYQQTPGQGLQFLFEYFSETQRNKGNFPGRFSGRQFSNSRSEMNVSTLELGDSALYLCASSYGFPGQGGETQYFGPGTRLLVL.

There are many counts of this clonotype. This chain connects TRBV24-1 to TRBJ2-3; D is possibly TRBD2 (5 bases). This CDR3 comprises 13 residues. V was trimmed by 6 bases and J by 5 bases, leaving 11 bases between them. Germline lookup yields CDR1 KGHDR and CDR2 SFDVKD. CDR3 sequence reads: CATSRGIGDTQYF. CDR3 bases: TGTGCCACCAGTCGGGGTATTGGAGATACGCAGTATTTT.